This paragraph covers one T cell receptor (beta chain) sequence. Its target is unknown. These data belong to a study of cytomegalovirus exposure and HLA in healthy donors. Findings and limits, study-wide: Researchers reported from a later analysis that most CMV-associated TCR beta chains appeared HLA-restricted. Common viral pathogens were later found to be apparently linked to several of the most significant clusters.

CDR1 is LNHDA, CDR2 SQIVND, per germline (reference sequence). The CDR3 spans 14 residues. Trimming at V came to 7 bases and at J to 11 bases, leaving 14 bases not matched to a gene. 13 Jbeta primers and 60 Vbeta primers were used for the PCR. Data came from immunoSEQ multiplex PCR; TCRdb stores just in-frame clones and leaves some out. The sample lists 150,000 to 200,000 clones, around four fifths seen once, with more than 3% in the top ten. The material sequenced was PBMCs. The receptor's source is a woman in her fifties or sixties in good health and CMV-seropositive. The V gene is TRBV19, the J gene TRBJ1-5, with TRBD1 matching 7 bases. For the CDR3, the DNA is TGTGCCAGTAAAACCGGGACAGCCCCGGGAACCCAGCATTTT. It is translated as CASKTGTAPGTQHF. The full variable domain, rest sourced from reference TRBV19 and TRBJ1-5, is DGGITQSPKYLFRKEGQNVTLSCEQNLNHDAMYWYRQDPGQGLRLIYYSQIVNDFQKGDIAEGYSVSREKKESFPLTVTSAQKNPTAFYLCASKTGTAPGTQHFGDGTRLSIL.